One TCR beta chain is described in this entry. Its antigen is not identified. These data come from a study of T cell responses to AZD1222 COVID-19 vaccine. Study-wide results and limits: Seropositivity was recorded at baseline in only 5 or 6 AZD1222 recipients. No repertoire was sampled before or during the peak T cell response, only after it.

The table came from immunoSEQ multiplex PCR; TCRdb's copy has only in-frame clones and leaves some out. The data hold 100,000 to 130,000 clones, with 89% observed a single time. The sequenced sample was peripheral blood, obtained on day 0 of MenACWY control vaccination. This receptor was obtained from an adult in good health.

CDR3 sequence reads: CASSLDLGSPLHF. CDR3 in DNA: TGTGCCAGCAGTCTGGACTTGGGTTCACCCCTCCACTTT. The V call is TRBV27, the J call TRBJ1-6; D call uncertain. The germline V gene has CDR1 MNHEY and CDR2 SMNVEV (reference sequence). CDR3 length equals 13 residues. Trimming pared 5 bases from V and 9 bases from J, leaving 11 bases between.